This passage covers 32 T cell receptor beta chains from one sample sequenced in a study of blood T cell repertoires in COVID-19. Data came from immunoSEQ multiplex PCR; TCRdb stores just in-frame clones and leaves some out. The sample lists 380,000 or so clones, 88% occurring once. Input material: PBMCs or T cells enriched from blood (not recorded which). These receptors all stem from a woman aged 40-49 years with acute COVID-19.

The chain is built from TRBV5-6 and TRBJ2-6; 7 nucleotides agree with TRBD1. Per germline, CDR1 SGHDT and CDR2 YYEEEE. The CDR3 is made up of 14 amino acids. V gave up 2 bases and J gave up 7 bases; unmatched junction bases: 3. The CDR3 DNA reads TGTGCCAGCAGCTTCACAGGGGTCGCCAACGTCCTGACTTTC. This encodes CASSFTGVANVLTF.

The CDR3 loop is CSAGQGMNTEAFF. CDR3 sequence (DNA): TGCAGCGCAGGACAGGGAATGAACACTGAAGCTTTCTTT. The chain combines TRBV29-1 with TRBJ1-1, with TRBD1 matching over 8 bases. This CDR3 region has 13 residues. CDR1 SQVTM and CDR2 ANQGSEA come from the germline V gene. Trimming cost V 7 bases and J 0 bases; bases outside gene matches: 4. Full variable domain (rest looked up from reference TRBV29-1 and TRBJ1-1): SAVISQKPSRDICQRGTSLTIQCQVDSQVTMMFWYRQQPGQSLTLIATANQGSEATYESGFVIDKFPISRPNLTFSTLTVSNMSPEDSSIYLCSAGQGMNTEAFFGQGTRLTVV.

CDR3: CASTLPRGRRVSYEQYF. The CDR3 coding sequence is TGTGCCAGCACCTTACCCAGGGGGCGGCGTGTGTCCTACGAGCAGTACTTC. The chain links TRBV6-4 to TRBJ2-7; the match to TRBD1 covers 8 bases. V trimming: 7 bases; J trimming: 1 base; junction bases outside the gene matches: 15. This CDR3 spans 17 amino acids. Germline lookup yields CDR1 MRHNA and CDR2 SNTAGT.

J is TRBJ1-1 and V is TRBV18, with 7 bases that match TRBD1. The junction had 6 bases not matched to a gene; V was cut back by 5 bases and J by 6 bases. CDR3 size: 13 residues. The V gene's germline CDR1 is KGHSH and CDR2 LQKENI. The CDR3 nucleotides are TGTGCCAGCTCAACGCAGGGGGGCGCTGAAGCTTTCTTT. Translated, it gives CASSTQGGAEAFF.

The gene calls are TRBV2 and TRBJ1-2; tentatively, D is TRBD1 (5 bases). The CDR3 sequence is 15 residues long. Germline lookup yields CDR1 SNHLY and CDR2 FYNNEI. Trimming removed 6 bases at V and 6 bases at J, with 20 bases between. CDR3 in amino acids: CASRVRLFGGDGYTF. DNA for the CDR3: TGTGCCAGCAGGGTGAGGTTATTTGGAGGGGATGGCTACACCTTC.

The chain is built from TRBV3-1 (or the pseudogene TRBV3-2) and TRBJ2-5; weak D call: TRBD2 (5 bases). CDR3 size: 14 residues. V gave up 2 bases and J gave up 1 base, with 8 bases separating them. The germline V gene has CDR1 LGHDT and CDR2 YNNKEL (reference sequence). CDR3 DNA: TGTGCCAGCAGCCAAACGGGAAGCCAAGAGACCCAGTACTTC. It is translated as CASSQTGSQETQYF.

The chain combines TRBV2 with TRBJ2-7; possible D gene TRBD1, 6 bases. CDR1 is SNHLY, CDR2 FYNNEI, per germline. The CDR3 sequence is 12 residues long. Trimming pared 3 bases from V and 5 bases from J, leaving 8 bases between. CDR3 in amino acids: CASSDGGHEQYF. CDR3 nucleotides: TGTGCCAGCAGTGATGGGGGCCACGAGCAGTACTTC.

This chain connects TRBV2 to TRBJ2-5; possibly TRBD2 for D (6 bases). This CDR3 is built from 15 residues. CDR1 and CDR2 (germline): SNHLY, FYNNEI. V lost 6 bases and J 3 bases, leaving 17 bases between the germline ends. CDR3 bases: TGTGCCAGCAGGGGGGTGGGACTCCGAGAAGAGACCCAGTACTTC. It specifies CASRGVGLREETQYF.

The chain carries TRBV7-2 and TRBJ2-1; 8 bases align to TRBD2. Germline V gene lookup returns CDR1 SGHTA and CDR2 FQGNSA. J lost 9 bases, V lost 1 base, and 11 bases had no gene match. CDR3 length equals 16 residues. The CDR3 region is CASSLEGLGGGFEQFF. The CDR3 DNA follows: TGTGCCAGCAGCTTAGAGGGCTTGGGCGGGGGGTTTGAGCAGTTCTTC.

The table lists this clone with a count of one. This rearrangement joins TRBV3-1 (or the pseudogene TRBV3-2) to TRBJ2-1, with 8 nucleotides matching TRBD2. The CDR3 has 15 residues. CDR1 is LGHDT, CDR2 YNNKEL, per germline (reference sequence). Unmatched junction bases numbered 12, after V lost 4 bases and J lost 10 bases. The CDR3 DNA sequence: TGTGCCAGCAGCCCAGTAAGCGGGGGAATTGGGGAGCAGTTCTTC. Translated, it gives CASSPVSGGIGEQFF.

The rearrangement links TRBV29-1 to TRBJ2-2, with 7 bases lining up with TRBD1. The germline V gene encodes CDR1 SQVTM and CDR2 ANQGSEA. The CDR3 spans 12 residues. The junction had 1 base not matched to a gene; V was cut back by 5 bases and J by 4 bases. The CDR3 sequence: CSVRDSTGELFF. CDR3 nucleotide sequence: TGCAGCGTTAGGGACAGCACCGGGGAGCTGTTTTTT.

The rearrangement links TRBV27 to TRBJ1-4; tentative D call: TRBD1 (5 bases). Per germline, CDR1 MNHEY and CDR2 SMNVEV (reference sequence). Trimming removed 3 bases from V and 8 bases from J, with 13 bases in between. The CDR3 has 14 amino acids. The CDR3 coding sequence is TGTGCCAGCAGTTTGCAGGGTGCAGAAGAAAAACTGTTTTTT. This gives the protein CASSLQGAEEKLFF.

This chain joins TRBV19 and TRBJ1-3, with a weak D call TRBD1 (6 bases). From germline, CDR1 is LNHDA and CDR2 SQIVND (reference sequence). This CDR3 has 13 amino acids. V was pared by 9 bases and J by 4 bases, with 13 bases between. The CDR3 here is CASNRVSGNTIYF. CDR3 DNA: TGTGCCAGCAACAGGGTGTCCGGAAACACCATATATTTT.

The CDR3 spells CASSLTGTGGEKLFF. The CDR3 DNA follows: TGTGCCAGCAGCCTGACCGGGACAGGGGGTGAAAAACTGTTTTTT. This chain links TRBV3-1 (or the pseudogene TRBV3-2) with TRBJ1-4, with TRBD1 identical over 11 bases. CDR3 size: 15 residues. Germline CDR1 LGHDT, CDR2 YNNKEL (reference sequence). Germline trimming cut 4 bases from V and 7 bases from J; bases unmatched to any gene: 5.

This sequence joins TRBV5-1 and TRBJ2-3; possible D gene TRBD2, 6 bases. The CDR3 has 13 residues. V lost 4 bases, J lost 13 bases, and 19 bases lay in between. Germline loops: CDR1 SGHRS, CDR2 YFSETQ. CDR3 coding DNA: TGCGCCAGCAGCCCGGGGGACCCGGTGGTGGAGTATTTT. It codes for CASSPGDPVVEYF.

J is TRBJ1-1 and V is TRBV6-5; no firm D call. There are 12 residues in the CDR3. CDR1 is MNHEY, CDR2 SVGAGI, per germline. V was cut by 3 bases and J by 8 bases, with 10 bases left in between. The CDR3 is CASSYAAGEAFF. Written as DNA, the CDR3 is TGTGCCAGCAGTTATGCCGCGGGGGAAGCTTTCTTT.

A remark on this clone: Compared with germline, one end of the junction differs, possibly owing to a read error. This chain connects TRBV29-1 to TRBJ1-2; 10 positions agree with TRBD1. In germline, CDR1 is SQVTM, CDR2 ANQGSEA. This CDR3 region has 13 residues. The CDR3 DNA reads TGCAGCATTGACAGGGGGCGGACAGGTGGCTACACCTTC. It is translated as CSIDRGRTGGYTF.

The DNA of the CDR3 is TGTGCCAGCAGCCAGGGACAGGGAGGTTCACCCCTCCACTTT. As protein: CASSQGQGGSPLHF. The chain has TRBV5-8 and TRBJ1-6; 9 nucleotides agree with TRBD1. CDR1 is SGHTS and CDR2 is YDEGEE in the germline V gene. There are 14 residues in the CDR3. V lost 4 bases to trimming and J lost 9 bases; unmatched junction nucleotides: 5.

Here the CDR3 DNA reads TGCGCCAGCAACGGGGTGGACTCTAACTATGGCTACACCTTC. Its protein is CASNGVDSNYGYTF. This rearrangement joins TRBV4-1 to TRBJ1-2; D ambiguous. V lost 7 bases and J 0 bases, leaving 12 bases between the germline ends. Looked up from germline, CDR1 is MGHRA and CDR2 is YSYEKL. The CDR3 loop spans 14 amino acids.

The chain is built from TRBV5-4 and TRBJ2-1, with D tentatively TRBD2 (6 bases). Germline V lookup: CDR1 SGHNT, CDR2 YYREEE (reference sequence). V dropped 3 bases and J dropped 5 bases, with 12 bases sitting between them. The CDR3 loop spans 14 amino acids. Here the CDR3 reads CASSWGLGDNEQFF. For the CDR3, the DNA is TGTGCCAGCAGCTGGGGACTCGGGGACAATGAGCAGTTCTTC.

This clone was found once. The J gene is TRBJ2-5, the V gene TRBV11-2; D might be TRBD2 (5 bases). With 7 bases removed from V and 5 bases from J, the gap between germline ends came to 26 bases. Germline V lookup: CDR1 SGHAT, CDR2 FQNNGV. The CDR3 has 17 amino acids. Here the CDR3 reads CASTLRGGSGFGETQYF. CDR3 in DNA: TGTGCCAGCACCCTCCGAGGAGGATCGGGGTTCGGGGAGACCCAGTACTTC.

V gene TRBV5-1 combines with J gene TRBJ1-1, with D unresolved. The V gene lost 6 bases and the J gene lost 1 base, with 16 bases spanning the gap. The CDR3 totals 15 residues. From germline, CDR1 is SGHRS and CDR2 YFSETQ. The CDR3 here is CASKMTSTKNTEAFF. The CDR3 nucleotides are TGCGCCAGCAAAATGACAAGTACAAAGAACACTGAAGCTTTCTTT. The complete variable domain, with remaining parts taken from reference TRBV5-1 and TRBJ1-1, reads KAGVTQTPRYLIKTRGQQVTLSCSPISGHRSVSWYQQTPGQGLQFLFEYFSETQRNKGNFPGRFSGRQFSNSRSEMNVSTLELGDSALYLCASKMTSTKNTEAFFGQGTRLTVV.

The J gene is TRBJ1-1, the V gene TRBV11-3, with D perhaps matching TRBD1 (5 bases). Germline CDR1 and CDR2: SGHNT and YENEEA. The V end lost 2 bases, the J end lost 7 bases, and 11 bases lay between the germline ends. This CDR3 region has 13 residues. The CDR3 DNA is TGTGCCAGCAGCTTAAATTGGGGCGGTGAAGCTTTCTTT. It specifies CASSLNWGGEAFF.

V gene TRBV6-5 combines with J gene TRBJ1-2; D gene ambiguous. V was trimmed by 7 bases and J by 1 base, leaving 10 bases between them. Germline CDR1 reads MNHEY; CDR2 reads SVGAGI. The CDR3 spans 13 residues. The CDR3 loop reads CASIMENNYGYTF. Here the CDR3 DNA reads TGTGCCAGCATAATGGAGAATAACTATGGCTACACCTTC.

The rearrangement joins TRBV6-5 to TRBJ2-3, with D maybe TRBD1 (7 bases). The CDR3 has 15 residues. Germline V lookup: CDR1 MNHEY, CDR2 SVGAGI. V shed 8 bases and J shed 4 bases, with 19 bases lying between them. The CDR3 DNA follows: TGTGCCAGCCAAAGCGGGCAGGGGGTCGCAGATACGCAGTATTTT. It encodes CASQSGQGVADTQYF.

The V and J genes are TRBV24-1 and TRBJ2-3; 15 bases line up with TRBD2. CDR1 and CDR2 from the germline V gene are KGHDR and SFDVKD. The CDR3 extends over 17 amino acids. The ends lost 4 bases at V and 7 bases at J; junction bases unmatched: 8. CDR3 region: CATSDPGLAGGSNTQYF. The CDR3 bases are TGTGCCACCAGTGACCCCGGACTAGCGGGGGGGTCAAATACGCAGTATTTT.

This chain connects TRBV30 to TRBJ1-5, with a possible D match to TRBD1 (6 bases). This CDR3 has 14 residues. From germline, CDR1 is GTSNPN and CDR2 SVGIG (reference sequence). V dropped 1 base and J dropped 7 bases, with 14 bases sitting between them. CDR3 in DNA: TGTGCCTGGAGTGAGGGCAGGGGAGAACAGCCCCAGCATTTT. The encoded protein is CAWSEGRGEQPQHF.

This clone was seen many times. V usage is TRBV4-2 and J usage is TRBJ2-7; 9 bases match TRBD2. With 0 bases clipped from V and 5 bases from J, the junction kept 8 bases outside the gene matches. The V gene's germline CDR1 is LGHNA and CDR2 YNFKEQ. The CDR3 spans 16 residues. The CDR3 spells CASSQDWSGGFDEQYF. The CDR3 DNA sequence: TGTGCCAGCAGCCAAGATTGGAGCGGGGGGTTCGACGAGCAGTACTTC.

The chain combines TRBV5-6 with TRBJ2-4, with D possibly being TRBD1 (6 bases). V was cut by 5 bases and J by 6 bases, with 21 bases left in between. CDR1 is SGHDT and CDR2 is YYEEEE in the germline V gene. The CDR3 length is 16 residues. CDR3 amino acids: CASSSPWGRGGNIQYF. The CDR3 DNA reads as TGTGCCAGCAGTTCCCCGTGGGGGCGCGGAGGAAACATTCAGTACTTC.

This CDR3 reads CASSLESNSPLHF. CDR3 DNA: TGCGCCAGCAGCTTGGAGAGTAATTCACCCCTCCACTTT. The chain uses TRBV5-1 and TRBJ1-6; D is unclear. V lost 0 bases and J lost 6, with 4 bases in between. This CDR3 is 13 amino acids long. The V gene's germline CDR1 is SGHRS and CDR2 YFSETQ.

This clone was seen a handful of times. V and J are TRBV27 and TRBJ1-5; D is unclear. V was clipped by 3 bases and J by 4 bases, with 7 bases between them. This CDR3 is 13 amino acids long. Per germline, CDR1 MNHEY and CDR2 SMNVEV (reference sequence). In DNA form, the CDR3 reads TGTGCCAGCAGTTTCACAAGAAATCAGCCCCAGCATTTT. Protein product: CASSFTRNQPQHF.

The rearrangement links TRBV24-1 to TRBJ1-1, with 7 positions matching TRBD1. The CDR3 is 13 amino acids. Germline V gives CDR1 KGHDR, CDR2 SFDVKD. V gave up 6 bases and J gave up 7 bases; unmatched junction bases: 7. CDR3 amino acids: CATSPRQGSEAFF. Written as DNA, the CDR3 is TGTGCCACCAGTCCTCGACAGGGAAGTGAAGCTTTCTTT.